One sample yielded the 4 T cell receptor beta chains listed below, sequenced in a study of control samples from healthy donors and cancer patients. The table came from immunoSEQ multiplex PCR; TCRdb's copy has only in-frame clones and leaves some out. Of fewer than 85,000 clones in the sample, around 93% were seen once. The sequencing sample was made of blood. The receptors come from a young woman in good health.

This clone turned up a few times. This chain uses TRBV7-3 with TRBJ2-2; 8 bases are shared with TRBD2. The J segment lost 2 bases and the V segment lost 4 bases, leaving 6 bases of the junction unmatched. In germline, CDR1 is SGHTA, CDR2 FQGTGA. The CDR3 is 16 residues long. The CDR3 DNA sequence: TGTGCCAGCAGCTGTCTTAGCGGGGCCAACACCGGGGAGCTGTTTTTT. This encodes CASSCLSGANTGELFF. Variable domain in full (rest from reference TRBV7-3 and TRBJ2-2): GAGVSQTPSNKVTEKGKYVELRCDPISGHTALYWYRQSLGQGPEFLIYFQGTGAADDSGLPNDRFFAVRPEGSVSTLKIQRTERGDSAVYLCASSCLSGANTGELFFGEGSRLTVL.

The genes are TRBV15 and TRBJ2-6, with 8 bases matching TRBD2. Trimming at V came to 6 bases and at J to 2 bases, leaving 3 bases not matched to a gene. The CDR3 length is 15 residues. CDR1 and CDR2 from the germline V gene are LNHNV and YYDKDF (reference sequence). This CDR3 reads CATSTGGTGANVLTF. CDR3 sequence (DNA): TGTGCCACCAGTACGGGGGGGACTGGGGCCAACGTCCTGACTTTC.

The V gene is TRBV3-1 (or the pseudogene TRBV3-2), the J gene TRBJ1-2; 7 bases fit TRBD1. Per germline, CDR1 LGHDT and CDR2 YNNKEL (reference sequence). The CDR3 extends over 15 amino acids. V lost 6 bases to trimming and J lost 4 bases; unmatched junction nucleotides: 11. The CDR3 sequence is CASRPTEGGLYGYTF. CDR3 nucleotide sequence: TGTGCCAGCAGACCCACCGAAGGGGGCCTCTATGGCTACACCTTC.

The V call is TRBV11-2, the J call TRBJ2-5, with 10 bases identical to TRBD2. V was pared by 5 bases and J by 1 base, with 7 bases of the junction left unmatched. CDR3 length equals 16 residues. CDR1 and CDR2 (germline): SGHAT, FQNNGV. DNA of the CDR3: TGTGCCAGCAGCCTAGGACTAGCGGTCCCCCAAGAGACCCAGTACTTC. This gives the protein CASSLGLAVPQETQYF. Combining the CDR3 with reference TRBV11-2 and TRBJ2-5 gives the whole variable domain EAGVAQSPRYKIIEKRQSVAFWCNPISGHATLYWYQQILGQGPKLLIQFQNNGVVDDSQLPKDRFSAERLKGVDSTLKIQPAKLEDSAVYLCASSLGLAVPQETQYFGPGTRLLVL.